A single T cell receptor beta chain is shown here with its context. Its antigen remains unidentified. The data were obtained in a study of T cell repertoires in cytomegalovirus infection. Study-level background: HLA-B-restricted CMV epitopes that are well studied, plus recently identified HLA-C-restricted ones, were used by the study. The public TCR beta signatures pointed to both CMV infection and matching HLA type.

The study's findings and limits: Dominating the ex vivo response were HLA-C-restricted CMV-specific TCR beta clonotypes. Identification of carriers of CMV plus the relevant HLA was performed using cumulative public TCR beta family frequency.

TCRdb redid the calling of the reads with MiXCR, one entry per CDR3 protein. The sample yields 300,000 to 400,000 distinct CDR3 sequences, almost 30% seen once. CDR3 length: 15 amino acids. Germline CDR1 reads SGHAT; CDR2 reads FQNNGV. With 3 bases removed from V and 1 base from J, the gap between germline ends came to 12 bases. The genes are TRBV11-2 and TRBJ1-1, with D possibly matching TRBD1 (5 bases). The source material was cultured PBMCs, sampled from culture after CMV antigen stimulation. The origin of this receptor is a human donor in good health (CMV status not recorded). Some clones in this sample may be carry-over from other donors' samples. The CDR3 loop reads CASSFVLGENTEAFF. The CDR3 DNA sequence: TGTGCCAGCAGCTTTGTGCTAGGGGAGAACACTGAAGCTTTCTTT.